The 31 T cell receptor beta chains below all came from one sample that was sequenced in a study of CD8 T cells in Susac syndrome. It was with random hexamers that about 0.45 to 1 ug RNA was reverse transcribed. TCRdb called the immunoSEQ multiplex PCR reads again in MiXCR, with one record for every CDR3 protein. The table includes 15,000 to 20,000 distinct CDR3 sequences, roughly 95% detected once. Input material: CD8+ T cells from PBMCs. These receptors came from a human donor in good health.

This sequence joins TRBV5-4 and TRBJ1-1, with 8 nucleotides matching TRBD1. The CDR3 has 15 residues. Germline V gene data show CDR1 as SGHNT and CDR2 as YYREEE (reference sequence). The V segment lost 5 bases and the J segment 3 bases; nucleotides outside the gene matches: 9. This CDR3 reads CASRRTGRGDTEAFF. The DNA of the CDR3 is TGTGCCAGCAGGCGGACAGGGAGGGGGGACACTGAAGCTTTCTTT.

This clonotype has only one observation. The chain uses TRBV27 and TRBJ2-7; D remains ambiguous. The CDR3 consists of 14 residues. The V end lost 5 bases, the J end lost 1 base, and 12 bases lay between the germline ends. CDR1 is MNHEY and CDR2 is SMNVEV in the germline V gene (reference sequence). CDR3 sequence reads: CASSASDGSYEQYF. In DNA, the CDR3 is TGTGCCAGCAGTGCTTCGGACGGATCCTACGAGCAGTACTTC.

This clonotype was recorded a few times. V and J are TRBV6-5 and TRBJ1-5; D is uncertain. The length of the CDR3 is 14 residues. The V and J ends lost 6 bases and 2 bases respectively, with 11 bases between them. Germline CDR1 is MNHEY and CDR2 is SVGAGI. The CDR3 reads CASSPGQGNQPQHF. The CDR3 DNA sequence: TGTGCCAGCAGCCCTGGCCAGGGCAATCAGCCCCAGCATTTT.

This clonotype appeared once. This chain uses TRBV20-1 with TRBJ1-5, with TRBD1 identical over 10 bases. The trim removed 3 bases at V and 0 bases at J, leaving 5 bases unmatched. This CDR3 region has 16 residues. Germline V gene lookup returns CDR1 DFQATT and CDR2 SNEGSKA (reference sequence). CDR3 DNA sequence: TGCAGTGCTAGGGGGACAGGGGTAGATAGCAATCAGCCCCAGCATTTT. Translation gives CSARGTGVDSNQPQHF.

The rearrangement joins TRBV7-8 to TRBJ1-1; no definite D call. Between the trimmed V and J ends, which lost 5 bases and 4 bases, there was a span of 11 bases. CDR3 size: 13 residues. CDR1 and CDR2 from the germline V gene are SGHVS and FQNEAQ. CDR3 sequence: CASSPLPVTEAFF. In DNA form, the CDR3 reads TGTGCCAGCAGCCCGCTCCCCGTCACTGAAGCTTTCTTT.

The rearrangement links TRBV6-5 to TRBJ2-2; D call uncertain. Trimming removed 4 bases from V and 4 bases from J, with 4 bases in between. This CDR3 has 12 residues. Germline loops: CDR1 MNHEY, CDR2 SVGAGI. CDR3 sequence reads: CASSSVTGELFF. The CDR3 nucleotides are TGTGCCAGCAGTTCCGTCACCGGGGAGCTGTTTTTT.

The chain couples TRBV7-8 to TRBJ2-1; 10 positions match TRBD2. The CDR3 spans 17 residues. J gave up 0 bases and V 4 bases, and 6 bases lay outside the gene matches. The germline gives CDR1 SGHVS, CDR2 FQNEAQ. CDR3 residues: CASSSGLAISSYNEQFF. For the CDR3, the DNA is TGTGCCAGCAGCTCGGGACTAGCGATTAGCTCCTACAATGAGCAGTTCTTC.

A single count supports this clonotype. CDR3 sequence: CASSIEGVQSEKETQYF. The CDR3 region has the DNA TGTGCCAGTAGTATCGAGGGGGTTCAGAGCGAAAAAGAGACCCAGTACTTC. The chain links TRBV19 to TRBJ2-5, with D perhaps matching TRBD1 (6 bases). CDR3 length equals 17 residues. Germline CDR1 reads LNHDA; CDR2 reads SQIVND (reference sequence). Trimming left V 3 bases short and J 3 bases short, with 20 bases between.

This chain uses TRBV3-1 with TRBJ2-1; TRBD2 is a possible D gene (6 bases). Germline V gene data show CDR1 as LGHDT and CDR2 as YNNKEL (reference sequence). The CDR3 length is 15 residues. V dropped 1 base and J dropped 4 bases, with 11 bases sitting between them. The DNA of the CDR3 is TGTGCCAGCAGCCAAGCTAGCGACTATTACAATGAGCAGTTCTTC. Protein product: CASSQASDYYNEQFF.

This chain links TRBV19 with TRBJ1-4, with D unresolved. With 2 bases removed from V and 0 bases from J, the gap between germline ends came to 25 bases. CDR3 length equals 21 residues. Germline assignment: CDR1 LNHDA and CDR2 SQIVND (reference sequence). The CDR3 coding sequence is TGTGCCAGTAGTATACTCAAAACCGATCCCCCAAGACCAACAACTAATGAAAAACTGTTTTTT. It yields the protein CASSILKTDPPRPTTNEKLFF.

The V call is TRBV28, the J call TRBJ1-5, with 8 bases identical to TRBD1. V was pared by 5 bases and J by 2 bases, with 8 bases of the junction left unmatched. Germline loops: CDR1 MDHEN, CDR2 SYDVKM. This CDR3 spans 16 amino acids. The CDR3 sequence: CASSTPDRAGNQPQHF. The CDR3 bases are TGTGCCAGCAGTACCCCGGACAGGGCGGGCAATCAGCCCCAGCATTTT.

The genes are TRBV7-2 and TRBJ2-7; possible D gene TRBD2, 6 bases. CDR1 SGHTA and CDR2 FQGNSA come from the germline V gene. The length of the CDR3 is 15 residues. Trimming removed 6 bases from V and 0 bases from J, with 15 bases in between. CDR3 nucleotides: TGTGCCAGCAGTTTTACGTCTAGCGCCTCCTACGAGCAGTACTTC. Translated: CASSFTSSASYEQYF.

The table lists this clonotype with a count of one. J is TRBJ2-5 and V is TRBV28; 14 positions match TRBD2. Germline CDR1 MDHEN, CDR2 SYDVKM. V lost 3 bases and J lost 5; bases outside the gene matches: 11. The CDR3 consists of 18 residues. This CDR3 reads CASSLAGLAGARVETQYF. CDR3 coding DNA: TGTGCCAGCAGTTTGGCGGGACTAGCGGGAGCACGTGTGGAGACCCAGTACTTC.

In this sample, this clonotype turned up a few times. The V and J genes are TRBV7-2 and TRBJ2-7; D is perhaps TRBD2 (5 bases). This CDR3 is 13 amino acids long. The germline CDR1 and CDR2 sequences are SGHTA and FQGNSA. V was pared by 3 bases and J by 4 bases, with 10 bases between. The chain's CDR3 is CASSFGLLYEQYF. In nucleotides, the CDR3 is TGTGCCAGCAGCTTTGGACTCTTATACGAGCAGTACTTC.

This chain links TRBV12-3 or TRBV12-4 with TRBJ2-3; TRBD2 aligns across 14 bases. Trimming at V came to 1 base and at J to 0 bases, leaving 12 bases not matched to a gene. This CDR3 spans 21 amino acids. The CDR3 DNA follows: TGTGCCAGCAGTTTAGATAAGGGACTAGCGGGAGTGGGGCCTAGCACAGATACGCAGTATTTT. Encoded protein: CASSLDKGLAGVGPSTDTQYF.

The genes are TRBV19 and TRBJ2-1; weak D call: TRBD2 (7 bases). The CDR3 loop spans 15 amino acids. Trimming removed 4 bases at V and 5 bases at J, with 15 bases between. The germline gives CDR1 LNHDA, CDR2 SQIVND (reference sequence). CDR3 sequence reads: CASSKGGELNNEQFF. DNA of the CDR3: TGTGCCAGTAGTAAGGGGGGGGAACTGAACAATGAGCAGTTCTTC.

This sequence joins TRBV15 and TRBJ2-2, with 14 bases identical to TRBD2. Trimming took 0 bases from V and 0 from J; bases not matched to a gene: 9. CDR1 and CDR2 (germline): LNHNV, YYDKDF (reference sequence). The CDR3 runs 21 residues. The chain's CDR3 is CATSRDRGLAGVGTNTGELFF. The CDR3 DNA follows: TGTGCCACCAGCAGAGATAGGGGACTAGCGGGAGTCGGGACGAACACCGGGGAGCTGTTTTTT.

The rearrangement joins TRBV7-9 to TRBJ2-1; 7 bases fit TRBD1. The germline V gene has CDR1 SEHNR and CDR2 FQNEAQ (reference sequence). The CDR3 totals 16 residues. With V trimmed by 7 bases and J by 7 bases, 16 bases remained unmatched. As DNA, the CDR3 is TGTGCCAGCACCGACAGGGTGGGAACAGCCCGGAATGAGCAGTTCTTC. Protein product: CASTDRVGTARNEQFF.

CDR3 loop: CASHKNQDSWNTEAFF. As DNA, the CDR3 is TGTGCCAGTCACAAAAATCAGGACAGTTGGAACACTGAAGCTTTCTTT. V is TRBV19 and J is TRBJ1-1, with D tentatively TRBD1 (6 bases). CDR3 length equals 16 residues. Germline V CDR1 and CDR2: LNHDA, SQIVND (reference sequence). With 8 bases removed from V and 1 base from J, the gap between germline ends came to 20 bases.

The chain recombines TRBV5-6 with TRBJ2-1; 14 bases fit TRBD2. The CDR3 runs to 16 residues. CDR1 and CDR2 from the germline V gene are SGHDT and YYEEEE. Trimming cost V 4 bases and J 7 bases; bases outside gene matches: 7. CDR3 bases: TGTGCCAGCAGCCCCACCGGGACTAGCGGGAGAAATGAGCAGTTCTTC. Translating it yields CASSPTGTSGRNEQFF.

V and J are TRBV27 and TRBJ1-1; D gene ambiguous. The germline V and J ends were trimmed by 7 bases and 1 base, with 13 bases remaining between them. Germline V gives CDR1 MNHEY, CDR2 SMNVEV (reference sequence). The CDR3 length is 14 residues. CDR3 sequence (DNA): TGTGCCAGCACTCCCTCCGGGCCGAACACTGAAGCTTTCTTT. This sequence encodes CASTPSGPNTEAFF.

The chain couples TRBV5-6 to TRBJ2-1; D is ambiguous. V lost 0 bases, J lost 8 bases, and 12 bases lay in between. The CDR3 is made up of 14 amino acids. In germline, CDR1 is SGHDT, CDR2 YYEEEE. DNA for the CDR3: TGTGCCAGCAGCTTGGTCCCTGGGAACGATGAGCAGTTCTTC. Its protein product is CASSLVPGNDEQFF.

The chain joins TRBV28 to TRBJ1-5, with no clear D. V shed 3 bases and J shed 2 bases, with 11 bases lying between them. CDR1 MDHEN and CDR2 SYDVKM come from the germline V gene. The CDR3 is 15 residues long. Here the CDR3 reads CASSFRARGNQPQHF. CDR3 DNA: TGTGCCAGCAGTTTCCGCGCACGGGGCAATCAGCCCCAGCATTTT. The variable domain in full, completed from reference TRBV28 and TRBJ1-5, reads DVKVTQSSRYLVKRTGEKVFLECVQDMDHENMFWYRQDPGLGLRLIYFSYDVKMKEKGDIPEGYSVSREKKERFSLILESASTNQTSMYLCASSFRARGNQPQHFGDGTRLSIL.

The rearrangement joins TRBV5-1 to TRBJ2-2; D is ambiguous. This CDR3 is built from 15 residues. V was pared by 1 base and J by 3 bases, with 10 bases between. The germline CDR1 and CDR2 sequences are SGHRS and YFSETQ. CDR3 protein: CASSLRHPYTGELFF. The CDR3 DNA reads TGCGCCAGCAGCTTGAGGCACCCTTACACCGGGGAGCTGTTTTTT. The variable domain in full, with the rest retrieved from reference TRBV5-1 and TRBJ2-2, is KAGVTQTPRYLIKTRGQQVTLSCSPISGHRSVSWYQQTPGQGLQFLFEYFSETQRNKGNFPGRFSGRQFSNSRSEMNVSTLELGDSALYLCASSLRHPYTGELFFGEGSRLTVL.

This clonotype appeared once. The V and J genes are TRBV4-2 and TRBJ2-1; no reliable D call. V gave up 1 base and J gave up 8 bases, with 9 bases separating them. The V gene's germline CDR1 is LGHNA and CDR2 YNFKEQ. The CDR3 spans 13 residues. CDR3 DNA: TGTGCCAGCAGCCAAGGGGCCATCGATGAGCAGTTCTTC. It yields the protein CASSQGAIDEQFF.

This clonotype was observed once. The V call is TRBV30, the J call TRBJ1-1; D is possibly TRBD1 (5 bases). V was pared by 4 bases and J by 5 bases, with 14 bases between. There are 13 residues in the CDR3. Per the germline V gene, CDR1 is GTSNPN and CDR2 is SVGIG (reference sequence). CDR3 residues: CAWTLGGGTEAFF. CDR3 coding DNA: TGTGCCTGGACCCTCGGGGGGGGAACTGAAGCTTTCTTT.

This rearrangement joins TRBV7-2 to TRBJ2-4; unclear D gene. The CDR3 is 11 amino acids. The V gene lost 1 base and the J gene lost 12 bases, with 7 bases spanning the gap. Germline CDR1 and CDR2: SGHTA and FQGNSA. CDR3 protein: CASSLVATQYF. In DNA form, the CDR3 reads TGTGCCAGCAGCTTAGTGGCGACTCAGTACTTC.

The rearrangement uses TRBV15 and TRBJ2-2; a weak D match, TRBD2 (6 bases). The CDR3 has 16 amino acids. Trimming shortened V by 5 bases and J by 0 bases, and 13 bases separated the two germline ends. From germline, CDR1 is LNHNV and CDR2 YYDKDF (reference sequence). CDR3 residues: CATSPPGGTNTGELFF. For the CDR3, the DNA is TGTGCCACCAGCCCCCCGGGCGGGACGAACACCGGGGAGCTGTTTTTT.

The chain couples TRBV27 to TRBJ1-1; 9 bases map to TRBD1. Looked up from germline, CDR1 is MNHEY and CDR2 is SMNVEV (reference sequence). The CDR3 spans 16 residues. V trimming: 8 bases; J trimming: 0 bases; junction bases outside the gene matches: 10. The CDR3 reads CASGRDREIMNTEAFF. The CDR3 nucleotides are TGTGCCAGCGGACGGGACAGGGAGATTATGAACACTGAAGCTTTCTTT.

The genes are TRBV5-1 and TRBJ2-7, with D possibly matching TRBD2 (6 bases). Trimming cost V 0 bases and J 1 base, with 11 bases left between them. In germline, CDR1 is SGHRS, CDR2 YFSETQ. This CDR3 comprises 15 residues. This CDR3 reads CASSLGLTSSYEQYF. In DNA, the CDR3 is TGCGCCAGCAGCTTGGGCCTGACTAGTTCCTACGAGCAGTACTTC. Combining the CDR3 with reference TRBV5-1 and TRBJ2-7 gives the whole variable domain KAGVTQTPRYLIKTRGQQVTLSCSPISGHRSVSWYQQTPGQGLQFLFEYFSETQRNKGNFPGRFSGRQFSNSRSEMNVSTLELGDSALYLCASSLGLTSSYEQYFGPGTRLTVT.

This clonotype is a singleton in its sample. The V call is TRBV7-2, the J call TRBJ2-1, with a weak D call TRBD2 (6 bases). V was trimmed by 1 base and J by 4 bases, leaving 11 bases between them. Germline values: CDR1 SGHTA, CDR2 FQGNSA. The CDR3 length is 15 residues. The CDR3 sequence: CASSLVKRVYNEQFF. CDR3 in DNA: TGTGCCAGCAGCTTAGTCAAGCGGGTGTACAATGAGCAGTTCTTC.